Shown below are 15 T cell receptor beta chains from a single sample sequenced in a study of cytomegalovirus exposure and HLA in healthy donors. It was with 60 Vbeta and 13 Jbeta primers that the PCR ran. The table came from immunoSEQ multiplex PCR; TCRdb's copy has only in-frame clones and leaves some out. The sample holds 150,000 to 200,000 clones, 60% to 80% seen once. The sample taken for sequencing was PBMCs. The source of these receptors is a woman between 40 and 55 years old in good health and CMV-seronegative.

CDR3 region: CASSSRGLPLSGANVLTF. CDR3 DNA: TGTGCCAGCAGTTCGAGGGGGCTGCCCCTCTCTGGGGCCAACGTCCTGACTTTC. V usage is TRBV28 and J usage is TRBJ2-6, with 7 bases lining up with TRBD1. The V segment lost 4 bases and the J segment 0 bases; nucleotides outside the gene matches: 9. CDR1 is MDHEN, CDR2 SYDVKM, per germline. The CDR3 totals 18 residues.

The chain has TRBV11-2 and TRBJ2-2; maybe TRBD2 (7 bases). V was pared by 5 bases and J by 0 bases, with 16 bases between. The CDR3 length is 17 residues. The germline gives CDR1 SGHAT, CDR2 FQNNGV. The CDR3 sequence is CASSRGGGGANTGELFF. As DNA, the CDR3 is TGTGCCAGCAGCCGGGGAGGGGGGGGCGCGAACACCGGGGAGCTGTTTTTT. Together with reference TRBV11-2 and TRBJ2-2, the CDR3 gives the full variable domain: EAGVAQSPRYKIIEKRQSVAFWCNPISGHATLYWYQQILGQGPKLLIQFQNNGVVDDSQLPKDRFSAERLKGVDSTLKIQPAKLEDSAVYLCASSRGGGGANTGELFFGEGSRLTVL.

CDR3 region: CASSSEQGRLTTDTQYF. CDR3 sequence (DNA): TGTGCCAGCAGTTCCGAACAGGGGCGCCTAACCACAGATACGCAGTATTTT. This sequence joins TRBV27 and TRBJ2-3; 7 nucleotides line up with TRBD1. CDR3 length: 17 residues. J was trimmed by 2 bases and V by 4 bases; bases with no gene match: 12. Germline values: CDR1 MNHEY, CDR2 SMNVEV (reference sequence).

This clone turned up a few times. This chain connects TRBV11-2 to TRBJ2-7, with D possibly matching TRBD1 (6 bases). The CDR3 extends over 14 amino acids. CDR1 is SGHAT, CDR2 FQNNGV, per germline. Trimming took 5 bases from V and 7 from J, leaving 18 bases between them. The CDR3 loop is CASSRLRGWIEQYF. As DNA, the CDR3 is TGTGCCAGCAGCCGACTCAGGGGATGGATAGAGCAGTACTTC.

In DNA form, the CDR3 reads TGTGCCAGCAGATATACAGGGGGTAATTCACCCCTCCACTTT. As protein: CASRYTGGNSPLHF. V usage is TRBV6-1 and J usage is TRBJ1-6; 8 bases map to TRBD1. Germline V gene data show CDR1 as MNHNS and CDR2 as SASEGT. This CDR3 has 14 residues. Losses at the gene ends were 6 bases for V and 6 bases for J; bases not matched to a gene: 4.

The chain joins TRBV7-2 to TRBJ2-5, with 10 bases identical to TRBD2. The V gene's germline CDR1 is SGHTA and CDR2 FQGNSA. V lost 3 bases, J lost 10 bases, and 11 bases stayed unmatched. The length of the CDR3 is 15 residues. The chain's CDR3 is CASSLTWLAGEGQYF. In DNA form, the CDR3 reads TGTGCCAGCAGCTTGACTTGGCTAGCGGGAGAGGGCCAGTACTTC.

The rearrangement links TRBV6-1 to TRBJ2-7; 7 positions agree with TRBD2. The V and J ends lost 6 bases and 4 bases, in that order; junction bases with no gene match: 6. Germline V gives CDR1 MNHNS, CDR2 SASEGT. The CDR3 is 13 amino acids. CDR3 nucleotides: TGTGCCAGCAGCGCCTCCGGGGGGTACGAGCAGTACTTC. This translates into CASSASGGYEQYF.

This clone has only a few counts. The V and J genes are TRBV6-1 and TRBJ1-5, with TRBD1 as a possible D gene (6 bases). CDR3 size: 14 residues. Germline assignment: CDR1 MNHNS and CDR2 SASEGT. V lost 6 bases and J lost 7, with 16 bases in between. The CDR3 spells CASRDSILTQPQHF. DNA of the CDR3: TGTGCCAGCAGGGACAGTATTTTAACCCAGCCCCAGCATTTT.

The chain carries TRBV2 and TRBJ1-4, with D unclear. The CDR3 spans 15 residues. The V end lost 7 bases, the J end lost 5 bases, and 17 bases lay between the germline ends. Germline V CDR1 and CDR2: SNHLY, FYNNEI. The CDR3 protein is CASTQARNPNEKLFF. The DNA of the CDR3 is TGTGCCAGCACTCAGGCCCGGAACCCCAATGAAAAACTGTTTTTT. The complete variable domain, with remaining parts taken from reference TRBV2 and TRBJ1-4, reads EPEVTQTPSHQVTQMGQEVILRCVPISNHLYFYWYRQILGQKVEFLVSFYNNEISEKSEIFDDQFSVERPDGSNFTLKIRSTKLEDSAMYFCASTQARNPNEKLFFGSGTQLSVL.

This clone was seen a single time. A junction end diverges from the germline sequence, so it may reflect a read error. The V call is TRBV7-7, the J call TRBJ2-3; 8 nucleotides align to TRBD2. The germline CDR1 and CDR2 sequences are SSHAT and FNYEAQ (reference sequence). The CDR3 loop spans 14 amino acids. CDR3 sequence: CASSLTLAGDTQYF. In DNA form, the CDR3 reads TGTGCTAGCAGCCTTACTCTAGCGGGAGATACGCAGTATTTT.

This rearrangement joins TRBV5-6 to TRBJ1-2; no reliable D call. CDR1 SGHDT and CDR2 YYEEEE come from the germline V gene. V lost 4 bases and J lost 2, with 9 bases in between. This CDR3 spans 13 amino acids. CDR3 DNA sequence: TGTGCCAGCAGCCGGGAGCTGAACTATGGCTACACCTTC. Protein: CASSRELNYGYTF.

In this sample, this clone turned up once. CDR3 residues: CASSQDRRRNEKLFF. CDR3 DNA: TGTGCCAGCAGCCAAGATCGGCGGAGAAATGAAAAACTGTTTTTT. The chain is built from TRBV4-2 and TRBJ1-4; no reliable D call. With 0 bases removed from V and 5 bases from J, the gap between germline ends came to 10 bases. The CDR3 spans 15 residues. Germline CDR1 is LGHNA and CDR2 is YNFKEQ.

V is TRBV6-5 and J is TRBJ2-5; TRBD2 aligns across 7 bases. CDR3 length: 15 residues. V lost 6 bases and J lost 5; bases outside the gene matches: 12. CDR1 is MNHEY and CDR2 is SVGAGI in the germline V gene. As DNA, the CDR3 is TGTGCCAGCAGGACTGGCGGGAGCGTAGGGGAGACCCAGTACTTC. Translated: CASRTGGSVGETQYF.

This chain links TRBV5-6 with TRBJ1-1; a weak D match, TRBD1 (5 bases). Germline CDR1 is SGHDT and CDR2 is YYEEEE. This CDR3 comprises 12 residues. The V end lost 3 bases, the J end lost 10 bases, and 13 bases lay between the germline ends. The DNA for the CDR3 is TGTGCCAGCAGCTCCCCCCCGGGGGTAGCTTTCTTT. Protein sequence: CASSSPPGVAFF.

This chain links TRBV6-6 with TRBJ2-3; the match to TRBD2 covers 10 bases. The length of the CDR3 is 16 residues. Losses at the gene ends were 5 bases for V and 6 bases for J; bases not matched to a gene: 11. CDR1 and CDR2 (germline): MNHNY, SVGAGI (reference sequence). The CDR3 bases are TGTGCCAGCAGTCTTTATTCTAGCGGGAGTCCGGATACGCAGTATTTT. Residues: CASSLYSSGSPDTQYF.